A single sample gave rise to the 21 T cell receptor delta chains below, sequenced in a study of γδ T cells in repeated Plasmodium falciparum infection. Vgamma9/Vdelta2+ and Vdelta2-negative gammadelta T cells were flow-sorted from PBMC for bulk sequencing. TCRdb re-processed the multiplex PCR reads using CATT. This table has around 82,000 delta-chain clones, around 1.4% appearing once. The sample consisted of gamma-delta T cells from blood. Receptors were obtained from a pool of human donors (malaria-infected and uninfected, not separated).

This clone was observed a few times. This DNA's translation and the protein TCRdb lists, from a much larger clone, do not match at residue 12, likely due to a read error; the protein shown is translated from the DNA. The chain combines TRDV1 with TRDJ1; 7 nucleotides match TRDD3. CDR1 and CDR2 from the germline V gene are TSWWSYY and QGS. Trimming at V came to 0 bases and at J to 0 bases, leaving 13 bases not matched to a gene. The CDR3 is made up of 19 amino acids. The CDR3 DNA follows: TGTGCTCTTGGGGAACTAGTCCTAGCCTGGGGGCTACACACCGATAAACTCATCTTT. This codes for CALGELVLAWGLHTDKLIF.

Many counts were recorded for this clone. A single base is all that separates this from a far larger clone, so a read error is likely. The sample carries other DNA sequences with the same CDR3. The CDR3 coding sequence is TGTGCCTGTGTCAGTGTGGCTGGGGGATCTAGTCAGACCGATAAACTCATCTTT. Translation: CACVSVAGGSSQTDKLIF. V and J are TRDV2 and TRDJ1; 9 positions agree with TRDD3. Assignment of the J gene here rests on matching the DNA to germline, because TCRdb gives none. Per the germline V gene, CDR1 is GEAIGNYY and CDR2 is EKD. The length of the CDR3 is 18 residues. The J segment lost 2 bases and the V segment lost 5 bases, leaving 17 bases of the junction unmatched.

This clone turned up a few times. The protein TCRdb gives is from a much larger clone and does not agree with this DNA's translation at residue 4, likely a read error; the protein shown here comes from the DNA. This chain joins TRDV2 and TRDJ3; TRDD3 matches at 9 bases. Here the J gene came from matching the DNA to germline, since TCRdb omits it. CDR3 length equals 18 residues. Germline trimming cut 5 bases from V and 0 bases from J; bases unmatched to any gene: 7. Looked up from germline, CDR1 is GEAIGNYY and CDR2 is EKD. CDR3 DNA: TGTGCCTGTGTCCGACTGGGGGACAGCTCCTGGGACACCCGACAGATGTTTTTC. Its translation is CACVRLGDSSWDTRQMFF.

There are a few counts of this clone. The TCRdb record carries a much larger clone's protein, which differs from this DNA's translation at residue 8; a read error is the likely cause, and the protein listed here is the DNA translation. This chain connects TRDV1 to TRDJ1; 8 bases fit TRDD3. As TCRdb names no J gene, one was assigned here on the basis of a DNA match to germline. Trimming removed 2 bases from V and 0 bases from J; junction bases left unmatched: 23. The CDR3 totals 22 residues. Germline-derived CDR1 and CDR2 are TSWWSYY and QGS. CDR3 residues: CALGEGLHRTGGHLPYTDKLIF. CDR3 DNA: TGTGCTCTTGGGGAAGGTCTCCACCGTACTGGGGGTCACCTCCCCTACACCGATAAACTCATCTTT.

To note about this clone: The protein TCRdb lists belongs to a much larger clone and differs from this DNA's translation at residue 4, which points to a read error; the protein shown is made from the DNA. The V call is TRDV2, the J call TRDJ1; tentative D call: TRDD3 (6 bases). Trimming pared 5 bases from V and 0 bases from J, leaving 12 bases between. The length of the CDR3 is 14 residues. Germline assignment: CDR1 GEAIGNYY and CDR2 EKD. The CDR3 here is CACGHGDYTDKLIF. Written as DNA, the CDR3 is TGTGCCTGTGGCCATGGGGATTACACCGATAAACTCATCTTT.

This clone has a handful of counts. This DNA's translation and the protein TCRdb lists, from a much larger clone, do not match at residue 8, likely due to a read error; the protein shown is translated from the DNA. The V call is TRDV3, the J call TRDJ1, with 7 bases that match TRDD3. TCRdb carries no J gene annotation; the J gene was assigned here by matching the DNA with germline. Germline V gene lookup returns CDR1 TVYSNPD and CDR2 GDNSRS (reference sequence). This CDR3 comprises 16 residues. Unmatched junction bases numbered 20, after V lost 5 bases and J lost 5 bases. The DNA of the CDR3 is TGTGCCGTTTTTGGACTTCGGTGGGATACCCTTGATAAACTCATCTTT. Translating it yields CAVFGLRWDTLDKLIF.

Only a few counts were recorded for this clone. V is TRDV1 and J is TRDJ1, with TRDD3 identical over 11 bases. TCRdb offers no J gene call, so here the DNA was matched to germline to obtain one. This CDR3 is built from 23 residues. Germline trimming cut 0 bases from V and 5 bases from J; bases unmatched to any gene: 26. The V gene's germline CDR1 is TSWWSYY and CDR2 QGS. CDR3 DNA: TGTGCTCTTGGGGAACTCCCCCTTCCTCTGGGGGATACAGACGGTCATGCAGCGGATAAACTCATCTTT. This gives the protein CALGELPLPLGDTDGHAADKLIF.

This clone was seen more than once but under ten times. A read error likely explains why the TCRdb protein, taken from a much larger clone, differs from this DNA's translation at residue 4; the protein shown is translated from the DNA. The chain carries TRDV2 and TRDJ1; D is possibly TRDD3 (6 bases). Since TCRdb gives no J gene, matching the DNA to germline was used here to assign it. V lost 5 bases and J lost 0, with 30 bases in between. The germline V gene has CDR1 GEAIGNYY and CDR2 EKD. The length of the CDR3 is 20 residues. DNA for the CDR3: TGTGCCTGTGGCCCCGTAGGTGGGGGCCACCTTGGACCGTACACCGATAAACTCATCTTT. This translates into CACGPVGGGHLGPYTDKLIF.

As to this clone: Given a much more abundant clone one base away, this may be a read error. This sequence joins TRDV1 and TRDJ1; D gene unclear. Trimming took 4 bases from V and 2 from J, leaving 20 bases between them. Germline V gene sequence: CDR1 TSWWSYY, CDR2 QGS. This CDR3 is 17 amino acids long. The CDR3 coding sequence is TGTGCTCTTGGGGGAGTCCCTCCTCCACTAAATACCGATAAACTCATCTTT. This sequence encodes CALGGVPPPLNTDKLIF.

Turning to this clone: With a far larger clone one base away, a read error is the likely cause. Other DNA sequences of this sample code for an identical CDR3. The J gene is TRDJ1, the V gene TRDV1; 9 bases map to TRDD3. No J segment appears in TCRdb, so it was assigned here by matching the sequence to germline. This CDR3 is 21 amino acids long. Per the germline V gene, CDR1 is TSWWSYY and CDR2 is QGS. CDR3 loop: CALGDGLLTQQTGGVTDKLIF. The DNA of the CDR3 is TGTGCCCTTGGGGATGGCCTTCTTACACAACAAACTGGGGGAGTTACCGATAAACTCATCTTT.

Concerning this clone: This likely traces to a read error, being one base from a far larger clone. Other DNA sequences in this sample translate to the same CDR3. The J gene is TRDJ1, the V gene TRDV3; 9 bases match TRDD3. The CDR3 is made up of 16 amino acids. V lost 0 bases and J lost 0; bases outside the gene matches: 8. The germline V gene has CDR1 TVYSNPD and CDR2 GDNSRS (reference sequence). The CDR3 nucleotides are TGTGCCTTTAGCGGAGGGGGATACTCTTACACCGATAAACTCATCTTT. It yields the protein CAFSGGGYSYTDKLIF. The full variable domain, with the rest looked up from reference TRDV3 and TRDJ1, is CDKVTQSSPDQTVASGSEVVLLCTYDTVYSNPDLFWYRIRPDYSFQFVFYGDNSRSEGADFTQGRFSVKHILTQKAFHLVISPVRTEDSATYYCAFSGGGYSYTDKLIFGKGTRVTVEP.

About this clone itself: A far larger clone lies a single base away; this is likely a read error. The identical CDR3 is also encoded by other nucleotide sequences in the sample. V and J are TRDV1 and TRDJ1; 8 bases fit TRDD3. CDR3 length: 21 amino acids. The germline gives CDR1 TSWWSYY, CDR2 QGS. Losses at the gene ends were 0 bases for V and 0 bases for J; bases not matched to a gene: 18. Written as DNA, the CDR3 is TGTGCTCTTGGGGAACTCCACAGTCCTACATGGCTGGGGGACGACACCGATAAACTCATCTTT. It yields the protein CALGELHSPTWLGDDTDKLIF.

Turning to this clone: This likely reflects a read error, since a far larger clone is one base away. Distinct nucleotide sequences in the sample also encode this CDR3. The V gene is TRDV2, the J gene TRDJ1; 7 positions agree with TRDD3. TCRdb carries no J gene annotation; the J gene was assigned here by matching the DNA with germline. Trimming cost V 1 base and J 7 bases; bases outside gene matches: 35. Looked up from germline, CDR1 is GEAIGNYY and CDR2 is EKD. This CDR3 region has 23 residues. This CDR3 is CACDTVILTTSRTGDPSRGKLIF. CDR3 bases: TGTGCCTGTGACACTGTCATTCTCACTACTTCGCGTACTGGGGACCCTAGTAGGGGTAAACTCATCTTT.

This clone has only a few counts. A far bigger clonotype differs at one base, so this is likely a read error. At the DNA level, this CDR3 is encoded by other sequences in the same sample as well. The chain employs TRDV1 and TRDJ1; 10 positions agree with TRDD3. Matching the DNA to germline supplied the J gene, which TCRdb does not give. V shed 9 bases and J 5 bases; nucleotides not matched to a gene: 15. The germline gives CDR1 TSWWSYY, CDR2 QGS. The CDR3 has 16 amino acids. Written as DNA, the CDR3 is TGTGCTCTCACATTCCCGTACTGGGGGATCTCAGATAAACTCATCTTT. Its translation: CALTFPYWGISDKLIF.

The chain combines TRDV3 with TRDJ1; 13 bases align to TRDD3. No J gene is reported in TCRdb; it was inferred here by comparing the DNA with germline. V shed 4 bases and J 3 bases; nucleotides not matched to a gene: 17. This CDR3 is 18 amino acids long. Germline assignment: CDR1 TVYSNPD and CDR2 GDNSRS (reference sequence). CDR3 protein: CASTHGNTGGYAPDKLIF. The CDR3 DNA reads TGTGCCTCAACTCATGGAAACACTGGGGGATACGCTCCCGATAAACTCATCTTT.

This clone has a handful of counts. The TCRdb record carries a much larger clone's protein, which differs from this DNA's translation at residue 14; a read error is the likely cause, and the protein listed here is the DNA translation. CDR3 protein: CALGENVRSFPFTHLHWGIGFDKLIF. The CDR3 bases are TGTGCTCTTGGGGAAAACGTTCGTTCCTTCCCCTTTACCCATCTTCACTGGGGGATCGGTTTCGATAAACTCATCTTT. This chain joins TRDV1 and TRDJ1, with TRDD3 matching over 10 bases. Since TCRdb gives no J gene, matching the DNA to germline was used here to assign it. V shed 2 bases and J 4 bases; nucleotides not matched to a gene: 37. The germline gives CDR1 TSWWSYY, CDR2 QGS. The CDR3 runs to 26 residues.

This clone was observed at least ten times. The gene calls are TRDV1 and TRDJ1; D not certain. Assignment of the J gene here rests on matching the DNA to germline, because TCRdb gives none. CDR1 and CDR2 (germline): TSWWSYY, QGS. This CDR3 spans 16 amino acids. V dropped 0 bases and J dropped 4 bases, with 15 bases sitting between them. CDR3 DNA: TGTGCTCTTGGGGAACTAGGCGGGCGGGGCCTCGATAAACTCATCTTT. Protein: CALGELGGRGLDKLIF.

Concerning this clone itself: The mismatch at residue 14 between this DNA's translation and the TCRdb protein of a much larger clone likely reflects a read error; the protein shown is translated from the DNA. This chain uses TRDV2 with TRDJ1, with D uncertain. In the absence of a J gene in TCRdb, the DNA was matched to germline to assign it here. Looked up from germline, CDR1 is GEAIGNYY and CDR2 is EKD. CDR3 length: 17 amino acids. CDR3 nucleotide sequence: TGTGCCTGTGACGCGTTAACTACTCTGCGCCCGGCCGATAGACTCATCTTT. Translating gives CACDALTTLRPADRLIF.

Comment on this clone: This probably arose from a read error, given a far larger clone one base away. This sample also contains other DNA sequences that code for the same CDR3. The CDR3 coding sequence is TGTGCCTTGCCCAAGTCCCCGTTCTACCACTGGGGGAGGACTAATCGCGATAAGCTCATCTTT. It yields the protein CALPKSPFYHWGRTNRDKLIF. This rearrangement joins TRDV3 to TRDJ1, with 9 bases that match TRDD3. The CDR3 covers 21 residues. Germline CDR1 and CDR2: TVYSNPD and GDNSRS (reference sequence).

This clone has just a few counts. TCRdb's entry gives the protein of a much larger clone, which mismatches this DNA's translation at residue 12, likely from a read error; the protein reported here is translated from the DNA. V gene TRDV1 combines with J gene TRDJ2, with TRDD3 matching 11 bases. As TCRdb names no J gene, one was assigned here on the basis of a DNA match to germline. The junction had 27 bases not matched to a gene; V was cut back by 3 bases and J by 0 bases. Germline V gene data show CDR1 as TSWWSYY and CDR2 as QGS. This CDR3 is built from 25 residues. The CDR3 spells CALGDRLPTPAVGGYAIPLTAQLFF. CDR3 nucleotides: TGTGCTCTTGGGGACAGACTTCCTACCCCTGCTGTTGGGGGATACGCAATTCCTTTGACAGCACAACTCTTCTTT.

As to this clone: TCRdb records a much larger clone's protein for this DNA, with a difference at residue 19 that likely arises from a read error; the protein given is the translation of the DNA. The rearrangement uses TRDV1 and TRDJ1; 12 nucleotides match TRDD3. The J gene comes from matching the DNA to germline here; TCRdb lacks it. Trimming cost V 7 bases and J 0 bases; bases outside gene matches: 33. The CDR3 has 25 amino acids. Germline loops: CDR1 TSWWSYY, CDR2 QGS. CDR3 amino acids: CALDSLQSTGGYSNAKKPHTDKLIF. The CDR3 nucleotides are TGTGCTCTTGATTCCCTACAATCTACTGGGGGATACTCCAACGCCAAAAAACCGCACACCGATAAACTCATCTTT.